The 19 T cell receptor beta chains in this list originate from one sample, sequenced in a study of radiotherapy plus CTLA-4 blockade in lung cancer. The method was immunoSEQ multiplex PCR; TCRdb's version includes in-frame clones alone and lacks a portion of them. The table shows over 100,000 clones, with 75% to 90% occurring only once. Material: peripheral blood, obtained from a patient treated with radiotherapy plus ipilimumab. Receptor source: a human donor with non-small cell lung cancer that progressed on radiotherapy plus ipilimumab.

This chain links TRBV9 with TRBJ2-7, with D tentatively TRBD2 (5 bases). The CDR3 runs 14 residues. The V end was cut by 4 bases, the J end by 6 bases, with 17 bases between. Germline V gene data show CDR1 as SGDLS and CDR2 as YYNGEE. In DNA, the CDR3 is TGTGCCAGCAGCCCTATTGGACTTCTTGGCGAGCAGTACTTC. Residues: CASSPIGLLGEQYF.

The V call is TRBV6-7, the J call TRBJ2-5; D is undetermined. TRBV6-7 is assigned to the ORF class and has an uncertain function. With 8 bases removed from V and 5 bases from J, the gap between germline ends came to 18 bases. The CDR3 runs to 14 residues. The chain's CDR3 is CASVGWGIRETQYF. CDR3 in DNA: TGTGCCAGCGTGGGCTGGGGAATCCGGGAGACCCAGTACTTC.

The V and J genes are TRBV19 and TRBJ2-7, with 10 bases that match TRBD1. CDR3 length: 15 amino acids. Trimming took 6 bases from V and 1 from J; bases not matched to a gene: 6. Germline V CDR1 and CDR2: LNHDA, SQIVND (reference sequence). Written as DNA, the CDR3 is TGTGCCAGTAGGGGACCGGACAGGGGGTCCTACGAGCAGTACTTC. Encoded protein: CASRGPDRGSYEQYF.

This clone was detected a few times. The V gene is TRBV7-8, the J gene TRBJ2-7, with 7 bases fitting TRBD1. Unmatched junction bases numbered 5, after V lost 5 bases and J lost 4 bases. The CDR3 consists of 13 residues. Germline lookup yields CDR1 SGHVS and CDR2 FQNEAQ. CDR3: CASSHRGSYEQYF. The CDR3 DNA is TGTGCCAGCAGCCACAGGGGTAGTTACGAGCAGTACTTC.

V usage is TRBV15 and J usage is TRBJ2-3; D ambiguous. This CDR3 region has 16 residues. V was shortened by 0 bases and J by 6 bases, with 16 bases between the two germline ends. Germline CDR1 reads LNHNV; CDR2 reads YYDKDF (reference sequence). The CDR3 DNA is TGTGCCACCAGCAGAGATATCGCGAGAAGGACGGATACGCAGTATTTT. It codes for CATSRDIARRTDTQYF.

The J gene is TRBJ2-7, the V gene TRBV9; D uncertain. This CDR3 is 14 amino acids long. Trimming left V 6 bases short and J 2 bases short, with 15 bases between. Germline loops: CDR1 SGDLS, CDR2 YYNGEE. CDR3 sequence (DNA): TGTGCCAGCACCCCGGCAGGAAATGCCTACGAGCAGTACTTC. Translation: CASTPAGNAYEQYF. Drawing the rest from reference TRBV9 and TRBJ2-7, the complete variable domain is DSGVTQTPKHLITATGQRVTLRCSPRSGDLSVYWYQQSLDQGLQFLIQYYNGEERAKGNILERFSAQQFPDLHSELNLSSLELGDSALYFCASTPAGNAYEQYFGPGTRLTVT.

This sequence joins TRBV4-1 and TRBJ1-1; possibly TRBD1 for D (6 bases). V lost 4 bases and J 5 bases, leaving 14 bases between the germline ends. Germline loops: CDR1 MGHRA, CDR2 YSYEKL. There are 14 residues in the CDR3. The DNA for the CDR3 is TGCGCCAGCAGCCTTCGGGACATTCTGACTGAAGCTTTCTTT. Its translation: CASSLRDILTEAFF.

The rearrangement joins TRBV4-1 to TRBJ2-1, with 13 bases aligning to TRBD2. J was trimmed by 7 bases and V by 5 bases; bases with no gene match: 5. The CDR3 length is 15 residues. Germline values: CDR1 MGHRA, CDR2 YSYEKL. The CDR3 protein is CASSDRTSGSNEQFF. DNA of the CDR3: TGCGCCAGCAGCGACCGGACTAGCGGGAGTAATGAGCAGTTCTTC.

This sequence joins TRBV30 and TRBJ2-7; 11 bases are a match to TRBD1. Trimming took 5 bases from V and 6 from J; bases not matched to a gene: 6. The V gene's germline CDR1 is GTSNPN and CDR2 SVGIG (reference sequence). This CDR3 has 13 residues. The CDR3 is CAWEGQGAGEQYF. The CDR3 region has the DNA TGTGCCTGGGAAGGACAGGGGGCGGGCGAGCAGTACTTC.

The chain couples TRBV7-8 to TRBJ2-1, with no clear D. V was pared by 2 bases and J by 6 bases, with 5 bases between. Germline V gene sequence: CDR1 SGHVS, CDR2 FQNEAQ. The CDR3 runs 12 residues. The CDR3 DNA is TGTGCCAGCAGCTTATTCGGCAATGAGCAGTTCTTC. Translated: CASSLFGNEQFF. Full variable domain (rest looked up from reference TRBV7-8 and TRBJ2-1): GAGVSQSPRYKVAKRGQDVALRCDPISGHVSLFWYQQALGQGPEFLTYFQNEAQLDKSGLPSDRFFAERPEGSVSTLKIQRTQQEDSAVYLCASSLFGNEQFFGPGTRLTVL.

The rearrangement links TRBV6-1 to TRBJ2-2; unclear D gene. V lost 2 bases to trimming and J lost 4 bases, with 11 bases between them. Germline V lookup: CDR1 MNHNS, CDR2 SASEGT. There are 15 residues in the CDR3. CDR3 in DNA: TGTGCCAGCAGTGAAATCCTCCAAGGCACCGGGGAGCTGTTTTTT. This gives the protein CASSEILQGTGELFF.

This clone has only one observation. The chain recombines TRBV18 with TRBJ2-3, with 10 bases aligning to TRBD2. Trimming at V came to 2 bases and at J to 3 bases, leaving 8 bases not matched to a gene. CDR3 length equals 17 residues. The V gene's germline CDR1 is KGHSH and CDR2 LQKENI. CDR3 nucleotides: TGTGCCAGCTCACCAACTCCGGGACTAGCGTTAACAGATACGCAGTATTTT. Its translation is CASSPTPGLALTDTQYF.

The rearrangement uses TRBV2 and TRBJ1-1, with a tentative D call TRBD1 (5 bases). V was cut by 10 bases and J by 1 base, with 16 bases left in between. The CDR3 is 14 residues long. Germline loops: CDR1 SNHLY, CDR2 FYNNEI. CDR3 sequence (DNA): TGTGCCACTCGAGGGGCAACGAGGAACACTGAAGCTTTCTTT. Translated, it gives CATRGATRNTEAFF.

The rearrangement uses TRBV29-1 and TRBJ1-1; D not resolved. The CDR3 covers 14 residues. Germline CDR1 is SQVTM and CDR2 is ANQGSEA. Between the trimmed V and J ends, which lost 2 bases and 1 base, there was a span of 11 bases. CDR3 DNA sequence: TGCAGCGTTGAAACCCATAGACAGAACACTGAAGCTTTCTTT. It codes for CSVETHRQNTEAFF. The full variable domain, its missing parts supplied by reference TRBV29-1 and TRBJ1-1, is SAVISQKPSRDICQRGTSLTIQCQVDSQVTMMFWYRQQPGQSLTLIATANQGSEATYESGFVIDKFPISRPNLTFSTLTVSNMSPEDSSIYLCSVETHRQNTEAFFGQGTRLTVV.

DNA for the CDR3: TGTGCCAGCAGTTTATTGGGGTCCGTCGGGGGAGAGCAGTACTTC. Encoded protein: CASSLLGSVGGEQYF. V is TRBV27 and J is TRBJ2-7; D possibly corresponds to TRBD2 (6 bases). This CDR3 comprises 15 residues. With 1 base removed from V and 7 bases from J, the gap between germline ends came to 17 bases. CDR1 is MNHEY and CDR2 is SMNVEV in the germline V gene (reference sequence).

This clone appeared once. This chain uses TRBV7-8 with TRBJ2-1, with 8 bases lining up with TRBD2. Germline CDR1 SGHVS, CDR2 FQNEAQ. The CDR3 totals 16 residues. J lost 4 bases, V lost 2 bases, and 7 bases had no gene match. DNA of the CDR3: TGTGCCAGCAGCTTAATGGCGGGAGGACGATACAATGAGCAGTTCTTC. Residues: CASSLMAGGRYNEQFF.

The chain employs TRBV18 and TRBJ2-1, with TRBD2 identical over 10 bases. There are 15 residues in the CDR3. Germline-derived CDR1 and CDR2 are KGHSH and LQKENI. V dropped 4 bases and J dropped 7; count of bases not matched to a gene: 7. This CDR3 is CASSLLAGEGNEQFF. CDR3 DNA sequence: TGTGCCAGCTCACTCCTAGCGGGAGAGGGTAATGAGCAGTTCTTC. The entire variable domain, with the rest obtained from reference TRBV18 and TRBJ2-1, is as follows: NAGVMQNPRHLVRRRGQEARLRCSPMKGHSHVYWYRQLPEEGLKFMVYLQKENIIDESGMPKERFSAEFPKEGPSILRIQQVVRGDSAAYFCASSLLAGEGNEQFFGPGTRLTVL.

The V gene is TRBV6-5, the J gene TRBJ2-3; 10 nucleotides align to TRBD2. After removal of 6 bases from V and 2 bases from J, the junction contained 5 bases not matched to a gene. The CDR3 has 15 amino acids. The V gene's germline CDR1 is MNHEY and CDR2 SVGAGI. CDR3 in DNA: TGTGCCAGCAGCGGACTAGCGGCAAACACAGATACGCAGTATTTT. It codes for CASSGLAANTDTQYF.

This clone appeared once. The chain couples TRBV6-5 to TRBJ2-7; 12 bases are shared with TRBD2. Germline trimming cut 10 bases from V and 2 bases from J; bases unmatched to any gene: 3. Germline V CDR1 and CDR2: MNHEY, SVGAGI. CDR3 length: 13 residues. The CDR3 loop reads CATRTSGTYEQYF. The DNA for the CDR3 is TGTGCCACCCGGACTAGCGGGACCTACGAGCAGTACTTC.